This T cell receptor beta chain was profiled in a study of CD8 T cells in Susac syndrome. The V gene lost 0 bases and the J gene lost 5 bases, with 11 bases spanning the gap. In germline, CDR1 is MGHRA, CDR2 YSYEKL. The CDR3 runs to 15 residues. Sequencing targeted TCR beta in blood CD8+ and CD4+ T cells. The multiple sclerosis controls were treatment-naive patients, and their relapsing-remitting disease was stable or active. TEMRA cells were FACS-enriched, while CD8+ and CD4+ T cells were negatively isolated. RNA was extracted with the RNeasy kit, and a quantity of roughly 0.5 to 1 ug was reverse transcribed using random hexamers. Amplification of TCR beta CDR3 was carried out by immunoSEQ multiplex PCR, which covered 54 Vbeta and 13 Jbeta segments. TCRdb redid the calling of the immunoSEQ multiplex PCR reads with MiXCR, one entry per CDR3 protein. The table has 250,000 to 300,000 distinct CDR3 sequences, 65% to 90% seen once; the top ten hold approximately 0.2%.

Sequenced input: CD8+ T cells from PBMCs. The genes are TRBV4-1 and TRBJ1-3, with a tentative D call TRBD1 (5 bases). This TCR was recovered from a human donor with multiple sclerosis. The CDR3 loop is CASSQDTGPRNTIYF. The DNA of the CDR3 is TGCGCCAGCAGCCAAGATACGGGACCTAGAAACACCATATATTTT.